This T cell receptor (beta chain) was identified in a study of molecular identifiers for immune sequencing clone quantification. Whole-study findings and limits: Spiked Jurkat TCR RNA originating from one cell could reportedly be identified amid approximately 950,000 naive cells. Clones with over 20 RNA copies captured over 97% of effector molecules but under 1% of naive ones.

Germline-derived CDR1 and CDR2 are LNHDA and SQIVND (reference sequence). V gave up 4 bases and J gave up 7 bases; unmatched junction bases: 11. This CDR3 contains 17 residues. A CD8+CD4-CCR7+CD45RA+ gate was used to sort naive CD8 T cells. Previously described methods with listed TCR primers produced the bulk TCR libraries. MiXCR was run by TCRdb on the PCR reads, yielding one entry per CDR3 protein. The sample consists of some 97,000 distinct CDR3 sequences, 36% of them appearing once. This clonotype has more than one count but fewer than ten. The antigen remains undetermined. Sequenced input: naive CD8+ T cells from blood, with Jurkat cell RNA spiked in. Specified subset: FACS-sorted CD8+CD4-CCR7+CD45RA+ naive T cells. This sequence was found in a human donor in good health. Some libraries in this study had Jurkat cell RNA spiked in. J is TRBJ2-2 and V is TRBV19; TRBD2 aligns across 11 bases. Here the CDR3 DNA reads TGTGCCAGTAGTACGCGTACTAGCGGGAGCGCTAGCGGGGAGCTGTTTTTT. This translates into CASSTRTSGSASGELFF.